This T cell receptor (beta chain) is drawn from a study of OX40 agonist ivuxolimab in advanced cancers. Study in general: An agonistic human IgG2 monoclonal antibody against OX40 (CD134) was given. Overall study results and limits: On average, CD8+ T cells had more expanded clones than CD4+.

Germline CDR1 reads LNHNV; CDR2 reads YYDKDF (reference sequence). Trimming took 0 bases from V and 3 from J, leaving 12 bases between them. This CDR3 is 15 amino acids long. Profiling relied on immunoSEQ multiplex PCR, and the TCRdb table lists in-frame clones only, not all of them. The sample includes about 42,000 clones, 75% to 85% of them seen just once. This clone has a handful of counts. The antigen is not known. Exclusion applied to patients with autoimmune disease history or systemic immunosuppression. The rearrangement uses TRBV15 and TRBJ2-7; a weak D match, TRBD1 (6 bases). This receptor was identified in an adult with an advanced solid tumor such as melanoma, head and neck, liver or kidney cancer. Material: CD4+ or CD8+ T cells sorted from blood, obtained in a trial of the OX40 agonist ivuxolimab. The CDR3 DNA reads TGTGCCACCAGCAGAGATCCCGGACAGATCTACGAGCAGTACGTC. Amino acids: CATSRDPGQIYEQYV.